This is a list of T cell receptor beta chains from one sample in a study of memory CD4+ T cells and cytomegalovirus serostatus. Assay: immunoSEQ multiplex PCR; the TCRdb copy retains only in-frame clones and omits some. The repertoire includes over 25,000 clones, about 78% of them detected once, and about 1% sits in the top ten. Sequencing was performed on memory CD4+ T cells from blood. The receptors originated from an adult in good health and CMV-seronegative. Each CDR3 is given with its conserved first and last residue. D genes are given only for firm matches. Not all rows give a size; the values are once, few, many and, for expanded clones, a class.

D: TRBD1; V: TRBV2; size: once; J: TRBJ1-2; DNA: TGTGCCAGCAGCCCTGTAACAGGGGGCGCGGGCTACACCTTC; CDR3: CASSPVTGGAGYTF
D: TRBD1; V: TRBV5-6; size: .; J: TRBJ2-5; DNA: TGTGCCAGCAGCTTGGCCGGGACAGGGGACGAGACCCAGTACTTC; CDR3: CASSLAGTGDETQYF
D: .; V: TRBV15; size: .; J: TRBJ1-2; DNA: TGTGCCACCAGCAGAGGTTCGGCACTCGAAGGCTACACCTTC; CDR3: CATSRGSALEGYTF
D: .; V: TRBV6-1; size: .; J: TRBJ1-2; DNA: TGTGCCAGCAGTGGACCGACATATGGCTACACCTTC; CDR3: CASSGPTYGYTF
D: TRBD1; V: TRBV6-1; size: .; J: TRBJ1-3; DNA: TGTGCCAGCTCCGGACAGGGGCTTGGAAACACCATATATTTT; CDR3: CASSGQGLGNTIYF
D: TRBD1; V: TRBV4-2; size: .; J: TRBJ1-5; DNA: TGTGCCAGCAGCGACAGGGATGGCAATCAGCCCCAGCATTTT; CDR3: CASSDRDGNQPQHF
D: TRBD1; V: TRBV18; size: .; J: TRBJ1-1; DNA: TGTGCCAGCTCACTCCAGGGGGACACTGAAGCTTTCTTT; CDR3: CASSLQGDTEAFF
D: .; V: TRBV7-6; size: once; J: TRBJ2-7; DNA: TGTGCCAGCAGCCCTACTACAGAAAGTCGTGAGCAGTACTTC; CDR3: CASSPTTESREQYF
D: .; V: TRBV11-2; size: .; J: TRBJ2-5; DNA: TGTGCCAGCAGCTCGGGACCCCGACAAGAGACCCAGTACTTC; CDR3: CASSSGPRQETQYF
D: .; V: TRBV5-1; size: .; J: TRBJ2-2; DNA: TGCGCCAGCAGCTTGTCGTCGTCTCAGCAATCCGGGGAGCTGTTTTTT; CDR3: CASSLSSSQQSGELFF
D: TRBD1; V: TRBV18; size: .; J: TRBJ1-1; DNA: TGTGCCAGCTCACCGATGGGACAGGGGAACACTGAAGCTTTCTTT; CDR3: CASSPMGQGNTEAFF
D: .; V: TRBV7-9; size: .; J: TRBJ1-1; DNA: TGTGCCAGCAGCTTAGAAGGTGTAAGGACTGAAGCTTTCTTT; CDR3: CASSLEGVRTEAFF
D: .; V: TRBV4-1; size: medium-sized; J: TRBJ1-5; DNA: TGCGCCAGCAGCCAAGCGGAGTTAGATCAGCCCCAGCATTTT; CDR3: CASSQAELDQPQHF
D: TRBD1; V: TRBV5-8; size: .; J: TRBJ1-4; DNA: TGTGCCAGCAGCCGGGACAGCTCAACTAATGAAAAACTGTTTTTT; CDR3: CASSRDSSTNEKLFF
D: TRBD2; V: TRBV10-3; size: .; J: TRBJ2-7; DNA: TGTGCCATCAGTGAGGGGGGACTAGCTGAGCAGTACTTC; CDR3: CAISEGGLAEQYF
D: TRBD1; V: TRBV7-9; size: .; J: TRBJ1-2; DNA: TGTGCCAGCAGCTTAGATCCGACAGGGCATTATGGCTACACCTTC; CDR3: CASSLDPTGHYGYTF
D: TRBD1; V: TRBV12-5; size: .; J: TRBJ2-5; DNA: TGTGCTAGTGGTTTGGGGACAGGGGGCGACCAAGAGACCCAGTACTTC; CDR3: CASGLGTGGDQETQYF
D: .; V: TRBV6-1; size: few; J: TRBJ1-1; DNA: TGTGCCAGCAGTCGGACAAACACTGAAGCTTTCTTT; CDR3: CASSRTNTEAFF
D: .; V: TRBV29-1; size: once; J: TRBJ2-7; DNA: TGCAGCGTTTTTCTGCGTTACGAGCAGTACTTC; CDR3: CSVFLRYEQYF
D: .; V: TRBV7-2; size: few; J: TRBJ2-7; DNA: TGTGCCAGCAGCTCCGTGACAGGAATCTACGAGCAGTACTTC; CDR3: CASSSVTGIYEQYF
D: TRBD2; V: TRBV28; size: .; J: TRBJ2-5; DNA: TGTGCCAGCAGCCTAGCGGGAGCGGTGTTATCGACCCAGTACTTC; CDR3: CASSLAGAVLSTQYF
D: .; V: TRBV7-2; size: .; J: TRBJ2-7; DNA: TGTGCCAGCAGCTTCGGGGTGGTCTACGAGCAGTACTTC; CDR3: CASSFGVVYEQYF
D: .; V: TRBV6-5; size: .; J: TRBJ2-5; DNA: TGTGCCAGCAGTTACTCGAGGGAGACCCAGTACTTC; CDR3: CASSYSRETQYF
D: TRBD1; V: TRBV6-5; size: few; J: TRBJ2-7; DNA: TGTGCCAGCAGTTACCAAGGGACAGGGGTCACCTACGAGCAGTACTTC; CDR3: CASSYQGTGVTYEQYF
D: .; V: TRBV6-5; size: once; J: TRBJ1-5; DNA: TGTGCCAGCAGCCCGGGACCGGTCCAGCCCCAGCATTTT; CDR3: CASSPGPVQPQHF